This section outlines one TCR beta chain sequence together with its context. Its antigen remains unknown. The data stem from a study of T cell responses to AZD1222 COVID-19 vaccine. Study observations and caveats: Spike-specific TCR repertoires showed rising breadth and depth after two AZD1222 doses. With dominance at 160-218 and 743-854, vaccine-associated CD4 TCRs spanned spike. Without day 14 samples, only post-peak T cell repertoires were studied.

Only in-frame clones appear in the TCRdb table, and some are missing; sequencing was by immunoSEQ multiplex PCR. The table lists about 120,000 clones, roughly nine tenths of them singletons. The trim removed 3 bases at V and 9 bases at J, leaving 9 bases unmatched. The CDR3 has 14 amino acids. CDR1 SGHRS and CDR2 YFSETQ come from the germline V gene. The chain joins TRBV5-1 to TRBJ2-1, with 7 bases fitting TRBD2. The material was peripheral blood, obtained on day 0 of AZD1222 vaccination. This TCR derives from an adult in good health. DNA of the CDR3: TGCGCCAGCAGCTGGAGCGGGGAGGGAGCTGAGCAGTTCTTC. It translates to CASSWSGEGAEQFF.